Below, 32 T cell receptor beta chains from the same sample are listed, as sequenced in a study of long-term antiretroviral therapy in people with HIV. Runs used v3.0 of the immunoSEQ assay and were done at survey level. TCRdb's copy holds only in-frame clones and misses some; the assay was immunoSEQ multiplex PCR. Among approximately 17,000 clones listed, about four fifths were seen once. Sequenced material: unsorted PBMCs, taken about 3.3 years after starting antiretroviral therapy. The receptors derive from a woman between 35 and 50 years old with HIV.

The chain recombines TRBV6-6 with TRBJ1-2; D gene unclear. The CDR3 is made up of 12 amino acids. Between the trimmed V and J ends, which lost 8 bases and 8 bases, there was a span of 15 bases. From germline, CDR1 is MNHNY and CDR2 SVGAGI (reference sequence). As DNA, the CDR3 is TGTGCCAGCGGCGGCATCTTCTTCGGCTACACCTTC. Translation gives CASGGIFFGYTF.

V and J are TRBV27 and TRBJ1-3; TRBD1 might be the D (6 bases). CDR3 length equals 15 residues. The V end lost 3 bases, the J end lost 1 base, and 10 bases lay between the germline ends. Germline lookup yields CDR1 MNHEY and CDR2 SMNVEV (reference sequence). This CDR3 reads CASSFSQGSGNTIYF. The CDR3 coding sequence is TGTGCCAGCAGTTTCTCACAGGGTTCTGGAAACACCATATATTTT.

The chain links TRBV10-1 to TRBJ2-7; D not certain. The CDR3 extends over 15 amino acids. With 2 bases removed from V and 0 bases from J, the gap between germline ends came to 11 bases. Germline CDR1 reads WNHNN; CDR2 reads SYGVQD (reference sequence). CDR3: CASSENSQSSYEQYF. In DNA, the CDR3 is TGCGCCAGCAGTGAGAATAGCCAAAGCTCCTACGAGCAGTACTTC.

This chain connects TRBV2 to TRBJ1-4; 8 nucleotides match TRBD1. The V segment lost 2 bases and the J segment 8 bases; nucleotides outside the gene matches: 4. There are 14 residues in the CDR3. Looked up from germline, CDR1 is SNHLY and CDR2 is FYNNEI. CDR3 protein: CASSEQGAGEKLFF. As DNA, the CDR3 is TGTGCCAGCAGTGAACAGGGGGCCGGGGAAAAACTGTTTTTT.

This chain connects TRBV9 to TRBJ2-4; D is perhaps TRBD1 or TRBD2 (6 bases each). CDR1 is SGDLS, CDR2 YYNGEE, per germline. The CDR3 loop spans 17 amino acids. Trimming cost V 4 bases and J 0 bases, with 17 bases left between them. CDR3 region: CASSPSGGRIAKNIQYF. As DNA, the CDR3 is TGTGCCAGCAGCCCCTCCGGGGGCCGAATAGCCAAAAACATTCAGTACTTC. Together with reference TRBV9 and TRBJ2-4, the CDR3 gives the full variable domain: DSGVTQTPKHLITATGQRVTLRCSPRSGDLSVYWYQQSLDQGLQFLIQYYNGEERAKGNILERFSAQQFPDLHSELNLSSLELGDSALYFCASSPSGGRIAKNIQYFGAGTRLSVL.

The CDR3 spells CASKSDVSPGGYTF. The CDR3 DNA follows: TGTGCCAGCAAATCGGACGTCTCGCCGGGGGGCTACACCTTC. The rearrangement uses TRBV25-1 and TRBJ1-2, with unresolved D. Germline V CDR1 and CDR2: MGHDK, SYGVNS. The CDR3 runs 14 residues. V shed 7 bases and J shed 8 bases, with 20 bases lying between them.

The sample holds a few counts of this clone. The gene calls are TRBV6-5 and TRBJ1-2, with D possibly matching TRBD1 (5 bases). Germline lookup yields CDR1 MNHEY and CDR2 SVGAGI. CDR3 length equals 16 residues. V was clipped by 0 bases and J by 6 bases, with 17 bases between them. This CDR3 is CASSYSGGKGRNGYTF. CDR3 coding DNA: TGTGCCAGCAGTTACTCCGGGGGAAAGGGGAGAAATGGCTACACCTTC.

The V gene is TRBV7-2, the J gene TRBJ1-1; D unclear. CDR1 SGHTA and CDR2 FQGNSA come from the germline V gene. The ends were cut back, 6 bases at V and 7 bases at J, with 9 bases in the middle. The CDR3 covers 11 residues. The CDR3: CASRAPGEAFF. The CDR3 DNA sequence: TGTGCCAGCAGAGCGCCAGGTGAAGCTTTCTTT.

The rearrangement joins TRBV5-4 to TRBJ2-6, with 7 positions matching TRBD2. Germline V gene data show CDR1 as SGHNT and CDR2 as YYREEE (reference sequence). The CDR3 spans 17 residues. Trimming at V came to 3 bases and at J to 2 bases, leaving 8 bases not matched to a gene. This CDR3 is CASSSSWGGAGANVLTF. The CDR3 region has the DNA TGTGCCAGCAGCTCGTCTTGGGGGGGAGCTGGGGCCAACGTCCTGACTTTC. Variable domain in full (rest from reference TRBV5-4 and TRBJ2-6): ETGVTQSPTHLIKTRGQQVTLRCSSQSGHNTVSWYQQALGQGPQFIFQYYREEENGRGNFPPRFSGLQFPNYSSELNVNALELDDSALYLCASSSSWGGAGANVLTFGAGSRLTVL.

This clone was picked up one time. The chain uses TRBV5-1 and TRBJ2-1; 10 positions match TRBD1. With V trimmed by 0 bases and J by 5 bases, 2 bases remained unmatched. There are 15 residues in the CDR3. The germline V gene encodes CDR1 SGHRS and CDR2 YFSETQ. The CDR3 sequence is CASSLGDRGHNEQFF. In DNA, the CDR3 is TGCGCCAGCAGCTTGGGTGACAGGGGGCACAATGAGCAGTTCTTC.

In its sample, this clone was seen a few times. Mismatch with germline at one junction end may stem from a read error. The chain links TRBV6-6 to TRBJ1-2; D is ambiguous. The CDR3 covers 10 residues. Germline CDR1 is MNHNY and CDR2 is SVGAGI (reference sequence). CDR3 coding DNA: TGTGCCAGCAGTTACTACGGCTACACCTTC. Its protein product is CASSYYGYTF.

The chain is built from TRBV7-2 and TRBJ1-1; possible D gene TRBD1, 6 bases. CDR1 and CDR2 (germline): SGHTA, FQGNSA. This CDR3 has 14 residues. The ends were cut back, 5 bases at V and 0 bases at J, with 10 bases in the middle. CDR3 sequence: CASSKQGMNTEAFF. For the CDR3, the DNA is TGTGCCAGCAGCAAGCAGGGGATGAACACTGAAGCTTTCTTT.

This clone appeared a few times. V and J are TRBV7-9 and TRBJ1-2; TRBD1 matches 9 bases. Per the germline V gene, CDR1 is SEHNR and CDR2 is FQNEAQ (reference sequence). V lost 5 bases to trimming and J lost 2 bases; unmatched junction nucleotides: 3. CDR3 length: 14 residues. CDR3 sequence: CASSLDRGNYGYTF. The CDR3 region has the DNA TGTGCCAGCAGCCTGGACAGGGGAAACTATGGCTACACCTTC.

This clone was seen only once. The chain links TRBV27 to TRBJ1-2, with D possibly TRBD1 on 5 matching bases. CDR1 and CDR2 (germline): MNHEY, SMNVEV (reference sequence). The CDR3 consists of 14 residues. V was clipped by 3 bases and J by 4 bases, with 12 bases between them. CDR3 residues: CASSLVGDGYGYTF. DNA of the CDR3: TGTGCCAGCAGTTTGGTGGGGGATGGCTATGGCTACACCTTC.

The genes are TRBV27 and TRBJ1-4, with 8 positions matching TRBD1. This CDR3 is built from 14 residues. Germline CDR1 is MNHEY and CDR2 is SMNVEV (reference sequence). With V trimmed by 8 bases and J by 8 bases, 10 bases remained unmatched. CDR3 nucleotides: TGTGCCAGCGGAAAGGACAGGGACCCCGAAAAACTGTTTTTT. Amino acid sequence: CASGKDRDPEKLFF.

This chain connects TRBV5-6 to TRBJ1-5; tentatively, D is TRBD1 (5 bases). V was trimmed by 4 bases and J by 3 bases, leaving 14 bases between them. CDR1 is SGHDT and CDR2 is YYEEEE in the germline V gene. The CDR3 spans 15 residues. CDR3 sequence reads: CASSPGRKNNQPQHF. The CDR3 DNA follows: TGTGCCAGCAGCCCGGGACGGAAAAACAATCAGCCCCAGCATTTT.

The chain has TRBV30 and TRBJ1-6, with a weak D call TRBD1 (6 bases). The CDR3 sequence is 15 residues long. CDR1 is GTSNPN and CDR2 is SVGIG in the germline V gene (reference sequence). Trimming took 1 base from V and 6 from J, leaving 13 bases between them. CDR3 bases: TGTGCCTGGAGTGCCGATGGAGGGGGTAATTCACCCCTCCACTTT. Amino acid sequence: CAWSADGGGNSPLHF.

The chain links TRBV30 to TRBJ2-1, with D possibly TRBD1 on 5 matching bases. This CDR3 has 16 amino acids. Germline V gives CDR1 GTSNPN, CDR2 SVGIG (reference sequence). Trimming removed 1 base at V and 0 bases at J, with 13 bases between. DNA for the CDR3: TGTGCCTGGAGTGATCAAGGGGCGAGCTCCTACAATGAGCAGTTCTTC. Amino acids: CAWSDQGASSYNEQFF.

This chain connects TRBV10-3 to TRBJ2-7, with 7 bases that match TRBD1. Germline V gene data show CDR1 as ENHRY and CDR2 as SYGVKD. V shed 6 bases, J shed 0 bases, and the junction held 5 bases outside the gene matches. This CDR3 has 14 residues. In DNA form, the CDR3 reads TGTGCCATCAGCGGACAGGCAAGCTCCTACGAGCAGTACTTC. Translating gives CAISGQASSYEQYF.

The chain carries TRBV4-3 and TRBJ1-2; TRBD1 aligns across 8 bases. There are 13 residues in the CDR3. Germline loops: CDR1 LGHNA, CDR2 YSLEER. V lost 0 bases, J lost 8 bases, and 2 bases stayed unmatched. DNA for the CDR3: TGCGCCAGCAGCCAAGACAGGGGGCGAGGCTACACCTTC. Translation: CASSQDRGRGYTF.

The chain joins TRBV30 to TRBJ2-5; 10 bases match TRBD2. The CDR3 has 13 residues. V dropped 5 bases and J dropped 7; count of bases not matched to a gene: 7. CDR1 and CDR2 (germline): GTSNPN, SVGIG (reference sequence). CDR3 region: CAWASGGHGTQYF. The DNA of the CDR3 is TGTGCCTGGGCTAGCGGGGGCCACGGGACCCAGTACTTC.

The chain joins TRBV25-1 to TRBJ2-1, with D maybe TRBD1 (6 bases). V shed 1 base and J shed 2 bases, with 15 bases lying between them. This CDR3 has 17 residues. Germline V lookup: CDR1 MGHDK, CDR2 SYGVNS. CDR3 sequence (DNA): TGTGCCAGCAGTGAATGGGCAGGGGATGGGGCCTACAATGAGCAGTTCTTC. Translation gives CASSEWAGDGAYNEQFF.

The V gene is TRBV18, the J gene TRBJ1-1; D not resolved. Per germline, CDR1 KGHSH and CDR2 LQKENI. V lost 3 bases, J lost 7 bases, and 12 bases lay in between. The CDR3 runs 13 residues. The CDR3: CASSPGVEIEAFF. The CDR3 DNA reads TGTGCCAGCTCACCGGGAGTCGAGATTGAAGCTTTCTTT. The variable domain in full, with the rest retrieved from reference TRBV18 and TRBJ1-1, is NAGVMQNPRHLVRRRGQEARLRCSPMKGHSHVYWYRQLPEEGLKFMVYLQKENIIDESGMPKERFSAEFPKEGPSILRIQQVVRGDSAAYFCASSPGVEIEAFFGQGTRLTVV.

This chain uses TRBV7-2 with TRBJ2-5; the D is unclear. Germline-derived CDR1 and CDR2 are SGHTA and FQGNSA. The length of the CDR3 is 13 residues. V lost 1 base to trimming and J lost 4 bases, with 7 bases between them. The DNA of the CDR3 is TGTGCCAGCAGCTTAGGCCCCGCAGAGACCCAGTACTTC. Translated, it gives CASSLGPAETQYF.

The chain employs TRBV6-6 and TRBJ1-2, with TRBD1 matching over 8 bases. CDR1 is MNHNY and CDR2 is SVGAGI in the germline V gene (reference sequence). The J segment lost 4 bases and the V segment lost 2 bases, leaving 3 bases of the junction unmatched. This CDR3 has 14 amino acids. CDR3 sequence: CASSYDGQGYGYTF. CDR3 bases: TGTGCCAGCAGTTACGACGGACAGGGCTATGGCTACACCTTC.

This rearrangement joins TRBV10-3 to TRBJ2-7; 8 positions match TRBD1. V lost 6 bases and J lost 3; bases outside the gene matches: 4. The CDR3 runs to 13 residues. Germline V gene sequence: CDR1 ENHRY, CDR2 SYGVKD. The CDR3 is CAIRQQGVYEQYF. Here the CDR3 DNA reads TGTGCCATCAGGCAACAGGGGGTCTACGAGCAGTACTTC.

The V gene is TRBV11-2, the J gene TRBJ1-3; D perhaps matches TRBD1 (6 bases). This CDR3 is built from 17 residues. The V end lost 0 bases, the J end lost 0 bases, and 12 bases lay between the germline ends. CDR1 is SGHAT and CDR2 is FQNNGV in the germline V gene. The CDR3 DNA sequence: TGTGCCAGCAGCTTAGACTACAGGGAGTCCTCTGGAAACACCATATATTTT. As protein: CASSLDYRESSGNTIYF.

The DNA of the CDR3 is TGTGCCAGCAGTGAATCGCCAGCCTACGAGCAGTACTTC. Its translation is CASSESPAYEQYF. The chain uses TRBV25-1 and TRBJ2-7; no reliable D call. Germline-derived CDR1 and CDR2 are MGHDK and SYGVNS. V lost 1 base and J 2 bases, leaving 6 bases between the germline ends. This CDR3 contains 13 residues.

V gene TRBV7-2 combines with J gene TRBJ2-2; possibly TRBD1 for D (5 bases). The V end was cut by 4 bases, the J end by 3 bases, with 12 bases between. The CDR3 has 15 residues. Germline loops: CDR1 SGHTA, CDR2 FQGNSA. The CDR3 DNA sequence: TGTGCCAGCAGCTCTCCGGGCAGGGACACCGGGGAGCTGTTTTTT. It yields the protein CASSSPGRDTGELFF.

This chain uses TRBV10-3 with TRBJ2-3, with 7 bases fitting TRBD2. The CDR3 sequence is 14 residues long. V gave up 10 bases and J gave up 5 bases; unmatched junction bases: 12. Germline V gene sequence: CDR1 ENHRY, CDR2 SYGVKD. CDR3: CASKKDTGGDTQYF. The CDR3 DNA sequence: TGTGCCAGCAAAAAGGACACGGGGGGAGATACGCAGTATTTT.

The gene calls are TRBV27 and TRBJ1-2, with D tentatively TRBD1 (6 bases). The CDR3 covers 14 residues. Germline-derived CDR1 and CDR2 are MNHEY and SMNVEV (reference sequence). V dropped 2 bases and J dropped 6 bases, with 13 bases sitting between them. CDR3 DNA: TGTGCCAGCAGTTTACGCGACAGGTCGGATGGCTACACCTTC. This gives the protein CASSLRDRSDGYTF.

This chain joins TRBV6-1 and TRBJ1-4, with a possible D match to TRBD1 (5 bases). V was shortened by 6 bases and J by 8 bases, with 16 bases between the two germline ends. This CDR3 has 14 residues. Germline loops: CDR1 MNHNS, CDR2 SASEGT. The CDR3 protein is CASSALGPLEKLFF. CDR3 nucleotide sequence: TGTGCCAGCAGCGCTTTGGGGCCCTTGGAAAAACTGTTTTTT.